The entry below gives a single TCR beta chain sequence along with its context. The antigen it binds to is not known. No base quality values were provided; no much bigger clone lies one nucleotide off. The entry originates in a study of technical replicates of blood from several donors (dated by TCRdb to about 2017). Via the germline V gene, CDR1 is MDHEN and CDR2 SYDVKM. Cut back by 2 bases and 4 bases, the V and J ends lie 6 bases apart. From the cysteine up to the phenylalanine, the CDR3 has a length of 12 residues. Only the CDR3 part of the read is kept: 36 bases, read in frame from the first base. Libraries were constructed by the immunoSEQ multiplex PCR assay. Drawn from immuneACCESS, this table holds only the in-frame rearrangements with V and J called that TCRdb kept. Clones are partly lost; checked studies trace under half to an unresolved V gene and leave the rest unexplained. The sample yields 70,000 to 95,000 clones; nearly 98% were counted once. Roughly 0.3% of the sample is held by the ten biggest clonotypes.

The V and J genes are TRBV28 and TRBJ2-7, and possibly TRBD1, on 6 matching bases. Sequencing was carried out using T cells isolated from PBMCs. The clonotype was recovered from a human donor in good health. The nucleotide sequence reads TGTGCCAGCAGTTTAGACAGGTACGAGCAGTACTTC. The resulting protein is CASSLDRYEQYF.